The rows below give T cell receptor beta chains drawn from one sample of a study of Tregs in tolerant kidney transplant recipients. TCRdb's copy holds only in-frame clones and misses some; the assay was immunoSEQ multiplex PCR. Among roughly 80,000 clones listed, 80% to 95% were seen once. The material sequenced was Tregs from blood, taken before the transplant. The receptors here all came from a human donor who received a combined kidney and bone marrow transplant. Each CDR3 is given without its conserved first and last residue.

TRBV5-1,TRBJ1-5,ASSLGEGAQPQH
TRBV19,TRBJ2-7,ASSQQPESYEQY
TRBV7-8,TRBJ2-7,ASSSQIAGMLHEQY
TRBV7-2,TRBJ1-2,ASSFKGGSNYGYT
TRBV18,TRBJ2-3,ASSPPGGSGIADTQY
TRBV2,TRBJ2-7,ASSEILAGVGEQY
TRBV7-2,TRBJ2-1,ASSLESGVGNEQF
TRBV11-2,TRBJ1-6,ASSLDLGDSPLH
TRBV28,TRBJ2-1,ASNRYNEQF
TRBV20-1,TRBJ2-1,SARAVNEQF